The rows below give T cell receptor beta chains drawn from one sample of a study of T cell responses to AZD1222 COVID-19 vaccine. This table comes from immunoSEQ multiplex PCR, and its TCRdb copy is limited to in-frame clones, with some not included. There are 90,000 to 150,000 clones in the sample; around 90% occur only once, and almost 5.5% lies in the top ten. The source material was peripheral blood, sampled on day 0 of AZD1222 vaccination. The origin of the receptors is an adult in good health. Both conserved end residues are part of each CDR3. Fields, in order: J gene, V gene, clone size, D gene, CDR3 length, CDR3 DNA, CDR3 protein. The D gene is left open where the match is weak. Clone size appears in some rows only: once, few, many, or a class for an expanded clone.

j_gene: TRBJ2-3
v_gene: TRBV9
abundance: -
d_gene: -
len: 13
CDR3nt: TGTGCCAGCAGCGTAATGGCGAGAGATACGCAGTATTTT
CDR3aa: CASSVMARDTQYF

j_gene: TRBJ1-2
v_gene: TRBV30
abundance: once
d_gene: TRBD1
len: 15
CDR3nt: TGTGCCTGGAGTCCGGGACAGGGCCCTTTGTATGGCTACACCTTC
CDR3aa: CAWSPGQGPLYGYTF

j_gene: TRBJ1-2
v_gene: TRBV24-1
abundance: -
d_gene: TRBD1
len: 14
CDR3nt: TGTGCCACCAGCGCTGCCGGGACAGGGAATGGCTACACCTTC
CDR3aa: CATSAAGTGNGYTF

j_gene: TRBJ1-3
v_gene: TRBV7-9
abundance: -
d_gene: -
len: 15
CDR3nt: TGTGCCAGCAGTCGCCCCGTTAGCTCTGGAAACACCATATATTTT
CDR3aa: CASSRPVSSGNTIYF

j_gene: TRBJ1-1
v_gene: TRBV29-1
abundance: -
d_gene: -
len: 11
CDR3nt: TGCAGCGTCAGGGAGTACACTGAAGCTTTCTTT
CDR3aa: CSVREYTEAFF

j_gene: TRBJ2-3
v_gene: TRBV14
abundance: -
d_gene: TRBD1
len: 14
CDR3nt: TGTGCCAGCAGCCGGGACAGGAGCGCAGATACGCAGTATTTT
CDR3aa: CASSRDRSADTQYF

j_gene: TRBJ1-6
v_gene: TRBV2
abundance: -
d_gene: -
len: 16
CDR3nt: TGTGCCAGCAGCCGGGACCTCAACTCCTATAATTCACCCCTCCACTTT
CDR3aa: CASSRDLNSYNSPLHF

j_gene: TRBJ1-6
v_gene: TRBV5-6
abundance: -
d_gene: -
len: 15
CDR3nt: TGTGCCAGCAGCTTGGGGGGGTTCGATAATTCACCCCTCCACTTT
CDR3aa: CASSLGGFDNSPLHF

j_gene: TRBJ1-6
v_gene: TRBV11-2
abundance: -
d_gene: -
len: 14
CDR3nt: TGTGCCAGCAGCGCCAATGCGGCAGGGTCACCCCTCCACTTT
CDR3aa: CASSANAAGSPLHF

j_gene: TRBJ1-1
v_gene: TRBV6-5
abundance: -
d_gene: -
len: 13
CDR3nt: TGTGCCAGCCAGAAGTATATGAACACTGAAGCTTTCTTT
CDR3aa: CASQKYMNTEAFF

j_gene: TRBJ1-2
v_gene: TRBV10-2
abundance: once
d_gene: -
len: 12
CDR3nt: TGCGCCAGCCGGGACGCTAACTATGGCTACACCTTC
CDR3aa: CASRDANYGYTF

j_gene: TRBJ1-1
v_gene: TRBV18
abundance: -
d_gene: -
len: 12
CDR3nt: TGTGCCAGCTCACCACTGAACACTGAAGCTTTCTTT
CDR3aa: CASSPLNTEAFF

j_gene: TRBJ1-6
v_gene: TRBV9
abundance: -
d_gene: -
len: 16
CDR3nt: TGTGCCAGCAGCGCACATGAGAGCTCCTATAATTCACCCCTCCACTTT
CDR3aa: CASSAHESSYNSPLHF

j_gene: TRBJ1-6
v_gene: TRBV5-1
abundance: -
d_gene: -
len: 15
CDR3nt: TGCGCCAGCAGCCTGGACAGTTCTCGGGGTTCACCCCTCCACTTT
CDR3aa: CASSLDSSRGSPLHF

j_gene: TRBJ2-3
v_gene: TRBV5-5
abundance: few
d_gene: -
len: 15
CDR3nt: TGTGCCAGCAGCTTGGCCTTTCAGAACACAGATACGCAGTATTTT
CDR3aa: CASSLAFQNTDTQYF

j_gene: TRBJ1-5
v_gene: TRBV24-1
abundance: -
d_gene: -
len: 14
CDR3nt: TGTGCCACCAGTGATCCCCGTATAGATCAGCCCCAGCATTTT
CDR3aa: CATSDPRIDQPQHF

j_gene: TRBJ1-2
v_gene: TRBV6-5
abundance: -
d_gene: -
len: 13
CDR3nt: TGTGCCAGCAGAACCGCACAGACGGGCGGCTACACCTTC
CDR3aa: CASRTAQTGGYTF

j_gene: TRBJ2-3
v_gene: TRBV6-6
abundance: -
d_gene: -
len: 13
CDR3nt: TGTGCCGGCCAGGACAGTAGCACAGATACGCAGTATTTT
CDR3aa: CAGQDSSTDTQYF

j_gene: TRBJ1-5
v_gene: TRBV2
abundance: -
d_gene: -
len: 13
CDR3nt: TGTGCCAGCAACCAATATAGCAATCAGCCCCAGCATTTT
CDR3aa: CASNQYSNQPQHF

j_gene: TRBJ1-1
v_gene: TRBV4-1
abundance: -
d_gene: -
len: 13
CDR3nt: TGCGCCAGCAGCCTAAGCCTGAACACTGAAGCTTTCTTT
CDR3aa: CASSLSLNTEAFF

j_gene: TRBJ1-1
v_gene: TRBV6-5
abundance: -
d_gene: -
len: 12
CDR3nt: TGTGCCAGCAGTTCGAGACAGGCTGAAGCTTTCTTT
CDR3aa: CASSSRQAEAFF

j_gene: TRBJ1-1
v_gene: TRBV2
abundance: -
d_gene: -
len: 9
CDR3nt: TGTGCCAGCAGGGGGGAAGCTTTCTTT
CDR3aa: CASRGEAFF

j_gene: TRBJ2-2
v_gene: TRBV28
abundance: -
d_gene: -
len: 12
CDR3nt: TGTGCCAGCATGGGAGACACCGGGGAGCTGTTTTTT
CDR3aa: CASMGDTGELFF

j_gene: TRBJ1-1
v_gene: TRBV28
abundance: -
d_gene: -
len: 10
CDR3nt: TGTGCCAGCAGGCAAGAACGAGCTTTCTTT
CDR3aa: CASRQERAFF

j_gene: TRBJ2-7
v_gene: TRBV6-2/TRBV6-3
abundance: -
d_gene: -
len: 14
CDR3nt: TGTGCCAGCAGCCCCCGGGACATTGCCTACGAGCAGTACTTC
CDR3aa: CASSPRDIAYEQYF

j_gene: TRBJ1-1
v_gene: TRBV11-2
abundance: -
d_gene: -
len: 13
CDR3nt: TGTGCCAGCAGCTTGGCAGGAGACACTGAAGCTTTCTTT
CDR3aa: CASSLAGDTEAFF

j_gene: TRBJ1-3
v_gene: TRBV14
abundance: -
d_gene: -
len: 20
CDR3nt: TGTGCCAGCAGCCCCCACCTTGGTCGTGGCCGGGGCTCGGGTGGAAACACCATATATTTT
CDR3aa: CASSPHLGRGRGSGGNTIYF